Below are 23 T cell receptor beta chains sequenced from a single sample in a study of blood T cell repertoires in COVID-19. Libraries were prepared by immunoSEQ multiplex PCR; TCRdb keeps only in-frame clonotypes and omits some of them. The sample yields roughly 41,000 clones, about 88% seen once. Sequencing was done on a sample of peripheral blood. The receptor set was obtained from a human donor in a cohort sampled during active COVID-19.

The CDR3 nucleotides are TGTGCCAGCAGTTACTCCCGGGGTTCCGGGGAGCTGTTTTTT. Translating it yields CASSYSRGSGELFF. The J gene is TRBJ2-2, the V gene TRBV6-5, with TRBD2 as a possible D gene (5 bases). Germline CDR1 and CDR2: MNHEY and SVGAGI. The CDR3 totals 14 residues. V was pared by 0 bases and J by 6 bases, with 8 bases between.

The CDR3 protein is CASSRDYTDTQYF. The CDR3 coding sequence is TGTGCCAGCAGCCGGGACTACACAGATACGCAGTATTTT. The chain links TRBV2 to TRBJ2-3, with 7 bases lining up with TRBD2. J gave up 2 bases and V 6 bases, and 2 bases lay outside the gene matches. Germline values: CDR1 SNHLY, CDR2 FYNNEI. The CDR3 extends over 13 amino acids.

The J gene is TRBJ2-7, the V gene TRBV5-1; TRBD2 matches at 10 bases. Germline V gene sequence: CDR1 SGHRS, CDR2 YFSETQ. Unmatched junction bases numbered 8, after V lost 1 base and J lost 1 base. The CDR3 covers 17 residues. Here the CDR3 reads CASSLTSGTITSYEQYF. The CDR3 DNA reads TGCGCCAGCAGCTTGACTAGCGGGACCATTACTTCCTACGAGCAGTACTTC.

The V gene is TRBV18, the J gene TRBJ1-1; D call uncertain. Germline V lookup: CDR1 KGHSH, CDR2 LQKENI. V lost 5 bases to trimming and J lost 5 bases, with 12 bases between them. The CDR3 has 13 residues. This CDR3 is CASSGPRGTEAFF. The CDR3 nucleotides are TGTGCCAGCTCAGGGCCGAGAGGGACTGAAGCTTTCTTT.

The genes are TRBV27 and TRBJ2-2; 10 nucleotides line up with TRBD2. The V segment lost 2 bases and the J segment 6 bases; nucleotides outside the gene matches: 9. Germline loops: CDR1 MNHEY, CDR2 SMNVEV (reference sequence). The CDR3 sequence is 17 residues long. Written as DNA, the CDR3 is TGTGCCAGCAGTTTAGGGCTAGCGGGAGACTTGGCCGGGGAGCTGTTTTTT. It encodes CASSLGLAGDLAGELFF.

CDR3 in amino acids: CASSVGQGAYSYEQYF. CDR3 DNA: TGTGCCAGCAGTGTCGGACAGGGGGCCTACTCCTACGAGCAGTACTTC. The chain employs TRBV6-1 and TRBJ2-7; 11 positions match TRBD1. V lost 4 bases to trimming and J lost 0 bases; unmatched junction nucleotides: 5. The CDR3 totals 16 residues. Germline V gives CDR1 MNHNS, CDR2 SASEGT.

The chain is built from TRBV13 and TRBJ2-1, with 14 bases matching TRBD2. After removal of 6 bases from V and 4 bases from J, the junction contained 5 bases not matched to a gene. The CDR3 has 16 residues. Germline CDR1 PRHDT, CDR2 FYEKMQ (reference sequence). CDR3 sequence: CASRRTSGRSYNEQFF. The DNA of the CDR3 is TGTGCCAGCAGGCGGACTAGCGGGAGGTCGTACAATGAGCAGTTCTTC.

This rearrangement joins TRBV14 to TRBJ2-1; 9 bases map to TRBD2. V lost 2 bases to trimming and J lost 5 bases; unmatched junction nucleotides: 4. The CDR3 is 15 amino acids. In germline, CDR1 is SGHDN, CDR2 FVKESK. CDR3 residues: CASSQSLAGHNEQFF. The DNA for the CDR3 is TGTGCCAGCAGCCAATCTCTAGCGGGACACAATGAGCAGTTCTTC.

The chain uses TRBV10-1 and TRBJ2-1; 12 nucleotides line up with TRBD2. The CDR3 has 17 amino acids. Germline loops: CDR1 WNHNN, CDR2 SYGVQD (reference sequence). The junction had 10 bases not matched to a gene; V was cut back by 3 bases and J by 7 bases. The CDR3 nucleotides are TGCGCCAGCAGTGATGCGGCTAGCGGGAGGGCCGGGAATGAGCAGTTCTTC. Translating gives CASSDAASGRAGNEQFF.

The chain is built from TRBV15 and TRBJ1-4; no clear D. Germline CDR1 reads LNHNV; CDR2 reads YYDKDF (reference sequence). This CDR3 is 15 amino acids long. The ends were cut back, 2 bases at V and 3 bases at J, with 10 bases in the middle. The CDR3 region has the DNA TGTGCCACCAGCAGACCCCAGGCCCCTAATGAAAAACTGTTTTTT. This codes for CATSRPQAPNEKLFF.

The chain joins TRBV28 to TRBJ1-2; 8 bases line up with TRBD1. Germline lookup yields CDR1 MDHEN and CDR2 SYDVKM. V was clipped by 2 bases and J by 0 bases; unmatched bases: 2. The CDR3 is made up of 15 amino acids. CDR3 coding DNA: TGTGCCAGCAGTTTAGACAGGGGACCTAACTATGGCTACACCTTC. This translates into CASSLDRGPNYGYTF.

This chain connects TRBV7-9 to TRBJ1-2; 10 nucleotides line up with TRBD1. V dropped 5 bases and J dropped 6; count of bases not matched to a gene: 6. The CDR3 runs 14 residues. Germline V gene data show CDR1 as SEHNR and CDR2 as FQNEAQ (reference sequence). For the CDR3, the DNA is TGTGCCAGCAGCCACCTGGACAGGGGGGATGGCTACACCTTC. It translates to CASSHLDRGDGYTF.

This chain joins TRBV29-1 and TRBJ2-5, with D possibly matching TRBD1 (6 bases). The CDR3 has 12 amino acids. Trimming left V 6 bases short and J 4 bases short, with 12 bases between. Germline V gene data show CDR1 as SQVTM and CDR2 as ANQGSEA. The CDR3 sequence: CSVGGKPETQYF. The CDR3 DNA follows: TGCAGCGTAGGGGGAAAACCAGAGACCCAGTACTTC.

V usage is TRBV27 and J usage is TRBJ2-1; TRBD1 might be the D (6 bases). Germline V lookup: CDR1 MNHEY, CDR2 SMNVEV (reference sequence). V lost 8 bases and J lost 2, with 7 bases in between. The CDR3 sequence is 12 residues long. CDR3 loop: CASAGAYNEQFF. CDR3 DNA sequence: TGTGCCAGCGCAGGGGCCTACAATGAGCAGTTCTTC.

V and J are TRBV2 and TRBJ1-1; 9 nucleotides align to TRBD1. Germline V gene lookup returns CDR1 SNHLY and CDR2 FYNNEI. With V trimmed by 2 bases and J by 4 bases, 20 bases remained unmatched. The CDR3 totals 20 residues. DNA for the CDR3: TGTGCCAGCAGTGAACACGGGACAGGGACCTATGGCGGCTGGGGCACTGAAGCTTTCTTT. Translated, it gives CASSEHGTGTYGGWGTEAFF.

The J gene is TRBJ2-5, the V gene TRBV18, with TRBD1 identical over 9 bases. The V gene's germline CDR1 is KGHSH and CDR2 LQKENI. The CDR3 is 15 amino acids. The V and J ends lost 2 bases and 5 bases, in that order; junction bases with no gene match: 6. CDR3 loop: CASSPSQGARETQYF. The CDR3 DNA is TGTGCCAGCTCACCATCACAGGGGGCGCGGGAGACCCAGTACTTC.

The rearrangement uses TRBV7-9 and TRBJ2-1; unclear D gene. The CDR3 consists of 14 residues. Trimming stripped 5 bases from V and 7 bases from J, with 15 bases between. CDR1 is SEHNR, CDR2 FQNEAQ, per germline (reference sequence). CDR3 protein: CASSPRLVENEQFF. In DNA, the CDR3 is TGTGCCAGCAGCCCCCGACTCGTAGAGAATGAGCAGTTCTTC.

The rearrangement joins TRBV5-1 to TRBJ1-2, with D unclear. The CDR3 length is 15 residues. The germline V gene has CDR1 SGHRS and CDR2 YFSETQ. Trimming stripped 4 bases from V and 4 bases from J, with 17 bases between. CDR3: CASSPRGENGYGYTF. Here the CDR3 DNA reads TGCGCCAGCAGCCCCCGCGGGGAAAACGGCTATGGCTACACCTTC.

This chain joins TRBV7-6 and TRBJ1-1; a possible D gene is TRBD1 (5 bases). Germline-derived CDR1 and CDR2 are SGHVS and FNYEAQ. V was shortened by 2 bases and J by 1 base, with 8 bases between the two germline ends. CDR3 length: 14 residues. The chain's CDR3 is CASSLQTANTEAFF. The CDR3 nucleotides read TGTGCCAGCAGCTTACAGACAGCGAACACTGAAGCTTTCTTT.

The chain couples TRBV5-4 to TRBJ2-7, with 10 bases lining up with TRBD2. Germline assignment: CDR1 SGHNT and CDR2 YYREEE (reference sequence). The J segment lost 2 bases and the V segment lost 8 bases, leaving 13 bases of the junction unmatched. The CDR3 runs 16 residues. This CDR3 is CASKGPLAGVAYEQYF. As DNA, the CDR3 is TGTGCCAGTAAGGGTCCCCTAGCGGGAGTGGCCTACGAGCAGTACTTC. The full variable domain, in which reference TRBV5-4 and TRBJ2-7 provide the parts outside the CDR3, is ETGVTQSPTHLIKTRGQQVTLRCSSQSGHNTVSWYQQALGQGPQFIFQYYREEENGRGNFPPRFSGLQFPNYSSELNVNALELDDSALYLCASKGPLAGVAYEQYFGPGTRLTVT.

The V gene is TRBV30, the J gene TRBJ1-5; no reliable D call. This CDR3 is built from 13 residues. Germline loops: CDR1 GTSNPN, CDR2 SVGIG (reference sequence). V lost 2 bases and J 4 bases, leaving 9 bases between the germline ends. DNA for the CDR3: TGTGCCTGGAGTCTGGCCAATAATCAGCCCCAGCATTTT. Protein product: CAWSLANNQPQHF.

The rearrangement joins TRBV5-1 to TRBJ1-4, with 9 bases identical to TRBD1. Germline CDR1 is SGHRS and CDR2 is YFSETQ. This CDR3 is 15 amino acids long. Trimming removed 2 bases from V and 8 bases from J; junction bases left unmatched: 7. CDR3 region: CASSLQGAQGEKLFF. CDR3 nucleotides: TGCGCCAGCAGCTTACAGGGGGCGCAGGGGGAAAAACTGTTTTTT.

The rearrangement joins TRBV6-1 to TRBJ1-4; D not certain. The CDR3 spans 14 residues. In germline, CDR1 is MNHNS, CDR2 SASEGT. V was shortened by 1 base and J by 6 bases, with 9 bases between the two germline ends. This CDR3 reads CASSEGEVYEKLFF. CDR3 in DNA: TGTGCCAGCAGTGAAGGGGAGGTATATGAAAAACTGTTTTTT.